One sample yielded the 11 T cell receptor beta chains listed below, sequenced in a study of T cell repertoires in cytomegalovirus infection. One entry per CDR3 protein, called by TCRdb with MiXCR from the reads. The sample records around 630,000 distinct CDR3 sequences, 24% being singletons. Material for sequencing was CD8+ T cells from PBMCs. These TCRs come from a human donor in good health (CMV status not recorded). Some clones in this sample may be carry-over from other donors' samples.

This clonotype was seen a few times. The chain has TRBV6-2 or TRBV6-3 and TRBJ2-2; perhaps TRBD1 as D (6 bases). This CDR3 contains 16 residues. Between the trimmed V and J ends, which lost 4 bases and 1 base, there was a span of 13 bases. Germline lookup yields CDR1 MNHEY and CDR2 SVGEGT. In DNA, the CDR3 is TGTGCCAGCAGTTCATCGGACAGATGGAACACCGGGGAGCTGTTTTTT. This codes for CASSSSDRWNTGELFF.

The V gene is TRBV6-2 or TRBV6-3, the J gene TRBJ2-1; TRBD2 matches 10 bases. V lost 3 bases and J lost 0; bases outside the gene matches: 11. Germline CDR1 is MNHEY and CDR2 is SVGEGT. The CDR3 totals 19 residues. The CDR3 loop is CASSYGFLAGVNSYNEQFF. The DNA for the CDR3 is TGTGCCAGCAGTTATGGATTTCTAGCGGGGGTGAACTCCTACAATGAGCAGTTCTTC.

The CDR3: CSPRGGDGGELFF. In nucleotides, the CDR3 is TGCAGCCCTCGGGGGGGGGATGGCGGGGAGCTGTTTTTT. The V and J genes are TRBV20-1 and TRBJ2-2; 8 bases align to TRBD2. Germline-derived CDR1 and CDR2 are DFQATT and SNEGSKA (reference sequence). This CDR3 comprises 13 residues.

This clonotype has at least ten counts. The chain carries TRBV7-9 and TRBJ2-3; D is perhaps TRBD2 (6 bases). The CDR3 totals 14 residues. Trimming removed 6 bases from V and 3 bases from J, with 13 bases in between. CDR1 and CDR2 (germline): SEHNR, FQNEAQ (reference sequence). The CDR3 region has the DNA TGTGCCAGCAGGAGCTGGAGGGAGACAGATACGCAGTATTTT. It is translated as CASRSWRETDTQYF.

This clonotype was seen a few times. J is TRBJ2-7 and V is TRBV10-3; 9 nucleotides line up with TRBD1. V was pared by 0 bases and J by 4 bases, with 4 bases of the junction left unmatched. In germline, CDR1 is ENHRY, CDR2 SYGVKD. The CDR3 spans 15 residues. CDR3: CAISESFGTGYEQYF. The CDR3 DNA reads TGTGCCATCAGTGAGTCCTTTGGGACAGGGTACGAGCAGTACTTC.

There are a few counts of this clonotype. The DNA for the CDR3 is TGTGCCAGCAGCTTAGAGTTCCCAGGGATTTACAATGAGCAGTTCTTC. This encodes CASSLEFPGIYNEQFF. The chain combines TRBV7-9 with TRBJ2-1; D might be TRBD1 (5 bases). The CDR3 has 16 amino acids. V gave up 1 base and J gave up 4 bases, with 14 bases separating them. Germline V gene data show CDR1 as SEHNR and CDR2 as FQNEAQ (reference sequence).

This clonotype was seen at least ten times. The chain uses TRBV27 and TRBJ1-2; D is possibly TRBD1 (5 bases). V shed 2 bases and J shed 1 base, with 11 bases lying between them. Germline CDR1 and CDR2: MNHEY and SMNVEV (reference sequence). The CDR3 contains 15 residues. CDR3 in amino acids: CASSLGGRGNYGYTF. CDR3 nucleotides: TGTGCCAGCAGTTTAGGGGGAAGGGGTAACTATGGCTACACCTTC.

This CDR3 is CATSRPLGPIGELFF. In nucleotides, the CDR3 is TGTGCCACCAGCAGACCTCTAGGGCCCATCGGGGAGCTGTTTTTT. The V gene is TRBV15, the J gene TRBJ2-2; no clear D gene. The CDR3 is 15 residues long. V lost 2 bases and J lost 7, with 14 bases in between. From germline, CDR1 is LNHNV and CDR2 YYDKDF (reference sequence).

This clonotype was seen more than once but under ten times. The CDR3 nucleotides are TGTGCCAGTAGTATAGATTCTAGCGGGGGGAGCTCCTACAATGAGCAGTTCTTC. Amino acids: CASSIDSSGGSSYNEQFF. V gene TRBV19 combines with J gene TRBJ2-1; 11 bases agree with TRBD2. The CDR3 consists of 18 residues. V lost 0 bases, J lost 0 bases, and 4 bases stayed unmatched. Germline V lookup: CDR1 LNHDA, CDR2 SQIVND (reference sequence).

Concerning this clonotype itself: A read error is possible here, since a much larger clone lies one base away. The V and J genes are TRBV6-2 or TRBV6-3 and TRBJ2-7; D is undetermined. V lost 3 bases and J 3 bases, leaving 12 bases between the germline ends. The CDR3 length is 14 residues. The germline V gene has CDR1 MNHEY and CDR2 SVGEGT. CDR3 coding DNA: TGTGCCAGCAGTTATACGGTCCACGGCTACGAGCAGTACGTC. Protein sequence: CASSYTVHGYEQYV.

This rearrangement joins TRBV7-6 to TRBJ2-2, with 8 bases aligning to TRBD1. This CDR3 has 16 amino acids. Germline V gives CDR1 SGHVS, CDR2 FNYEAQ. With 4 bases clipped from V and 1 base from J, the junction kept 5 bases outside the gene matches. CDR3 coding DNA: TGTGCCAGCAGCTCGTCGGACAGGGTGAACACCGGGGAGCTGTTTTTT. Protein product: CASSSSDRVNTGELFF.